This T cell receptor (beta chain) was captured in a study of molecular identifiers for immune sequencing clone quantification listed by TCRdb under 2018. With respect to the entire study: For a replicate experiment, RNA from approximately 20,000 or 100,000 naive CD8 T cells was divided into five aliquots, of which four were sequenced. The study was a methods study using CD8 T cells to benchmark molecular-identifier clustering-based TCR repertoire sequencing (MIDCIRS) and TCR RNA copy counting.

Spanning cysteine to phenylalanine, the CDR3 consists of 15 amino acids. The DNA shown is the 45-base CDR3, in frame from base 1. V is pared back by 1 base and J by 5 bases, with 12 bases lying between the germline termini. CDR1 LGHNA and CDR2 YSLEER are derived from the germline V gene. This clonotype was detected ten times or more. Its antigen specificity is not known. No much larger clonotype is one base removed from it; base qualities were not supplied. Library creation used PCR. This sample was sequenced with a NextSeq 500. Bulk TCR libraries were made following a previously described method, with the TCR primers given in Table S5. Purification of total RNA was performed with the Qiagen AllPrep DNA/RNA kit. Before analysis, reads from multiple sequencing runs of the same library were pooled. The source study handled its data this way. Reads were retained only if their TCR constant sequence matched exactly, and those retained reads were trimmed to 150 nt and grouped according to their 12-nt molecular barcodes. Reads within each barcode group were sub-clustered using a 15% Levenshtein threshold, and quality-weighted consensus sequences were constructed for each RNA molecule. Non-functional sequences were discarded, and so were lower-count sequences lying one edit away from another sequence. Barcode sub-clusters with fewer than 20% of the maximum read count were removed, based on fitting two negative binomial distributions. TCRdb trimmed the raw reads at Q25, called clones with MiXCR and kept productive beta chains. Duplicate CDR3 protein sequences are folded into a single record with the most common DNA and genes. The V and J calls were determined by TCRdb, not by the authors. The sample records about 97,000 distinct CDR3 sequences, less than 25% of which are singletons. The top ten constitute 0.85% to 0.95% of the sample.

Libraries of naive CD8 T cells were generated from roughly 21,000 to 960,000 sorted cells, with 10%, 30% or 50% of the purified RNA used. On a BD FACSAria II, naive CD8 T cells were FACS-sorted as CD8+CD4-CCR7+CD45RA+ and collected into RLT Plus buffer. Detection sensitivity was tested by spiking Jurkat RNA equal to roughly 9 TCR copies' worth into samples containing roughly 19,000-1,100,000 naive CD8 T cells. CD8 T cells were enriched using RosetteSep CD8+ T Cell Enrichment Cocktail and Ficoll-Paque, and the enriched cells then underwent ACK red cell lysis. Overall study outcomes, separate from this receptor: Spiked-in Jurkat TCR RNA equal to a single cell's worth was reported to be detectable even within one million naive CD8 T cells. The sizes of highly expanded clones could end up underestimated when identical TCR molecules share a barcode. The naive libraries included spiked-in Jurkat TCR RNA (roughly 11 copies' worth), and this RNA is not part of the donor repertoire. Without barcode sub-clustering, chimeric consensus sequences inflated TCR diversity; chimeras reached as high as 47%. Clones above 20 RNA copies held over 97% of molecules in CMV-specific effector cells but under 1% in naive cells. Modeling indicated approximately 2.7 TCR RNA copies recovered per cell, compared with about 10 by digital PCR, which implies a capture efficiency of around 31%.

This sequence originates from a human donor in good health. Some libraries in this study had Jurkat cell RNA spiked in. This sequence uses TRBV4-3 and TRBJ2-1; the D gene cannot be named for sure. The sample consisted of naive CD8+ T cells from blood, with Jurkat cell RNA spiked in. The cell subset or site label, read with the paper, signifies: FACS-sorted CD8+CD4-CCR7+CD45RA+ naive T cells. The sequenced DNA: TGCGCCAGCAGCCAAGTTGGGGTAGTAGACAATGAGCAGTTCTTC. The encoded protein is CASSQVGVVDNEQFF.